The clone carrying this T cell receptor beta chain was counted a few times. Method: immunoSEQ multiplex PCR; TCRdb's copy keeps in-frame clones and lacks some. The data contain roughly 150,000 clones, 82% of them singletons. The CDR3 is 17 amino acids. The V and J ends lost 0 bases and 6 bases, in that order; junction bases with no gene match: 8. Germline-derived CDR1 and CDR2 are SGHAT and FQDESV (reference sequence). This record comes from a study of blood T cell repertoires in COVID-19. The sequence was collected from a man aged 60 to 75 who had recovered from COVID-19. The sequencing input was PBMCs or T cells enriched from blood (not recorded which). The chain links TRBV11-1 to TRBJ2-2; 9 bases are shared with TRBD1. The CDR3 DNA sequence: TGTGCCAGCAGCTTAGCGACTGGGACAGGGAGGGCCGGGGAGCTGTTTTTT. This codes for CASSLATGTGRAGELFF.